What follows describes a single T cell receptor beta chain. The antigen remains undetermined. This record comes from a study of cytomegalovirus exposure and HLA in healthy donors. Study-level background: Earlier findings included approximately 120 million unique TCR beta sequences obtained from 170 million or so T cells. Study outcomes and limitations: A missense variant in DCLRE1C was later tied to TCR beta V- and J-gene trimming.

Every donor was a healthy person donating bone marrow. Though nominally healthy at sampling, donors likely had unrecorded immune exposures. PCR amplification relied on 60 Vbeta primers (plus 13 Jbeta primers). Generated by immunoSEQ multiplex PCR, the TCRdb table keeps only in-frame clones and is missing some. The table records approximately 100,000 clones, about three quarters of them present only once. The specimen was PBMCs. This receptor was identified in a man aged 35 to 55 in good health and CMV-seronegative.

In nucleotides, the CDR3 is TGTGCCAGCAGCTTGGAGGACAGACTACTCAGAGAGCAGTACTTC. This codes for CASSLEDRLLREQYF. The V and J genes are TRBV7-6 and TRBJ2-7, with D perhaps matching TRBD1 (6 bases). CDR1 and CDR2 (germline): SGHVS, FNYEAQ. The CDR3 consists of 15 residues. The V and J ends lost 3 bases and 7 bases respectively, with 19 bases between them. The full variable domain, rest sourced from reference TRBV7-6 and TRBJ2-7, is GAGVSQSPRYKVTKRGQDVALRCDPISGHVSLYWYRQALGQGPEFLTYFNYEAQQDKSGLPNDRFSAERPEGSISTLTIQRTEQRDSAMYRCASSLEDRLLREQYFGPGTRLTVT.